One and the same sample provided the 4 T cell receptor beta chains below, sequenced in a study of blood T cell repertoires in COVID-19 (dated by TCRdb to the early 2020s). The library came from the immunoSEQ multiplex PCR assay. TCRdb mirrors the immuneACCESS table, restricted to in-frame sequences. Some clones are absent from its copies; in checked studies, under half trace to an unresolved V gene, and the reason for the others is unknown. The sample data list about 120,000 clones, and roughly 89% of these were observed just once. Over 15% of the sample comes from the top ten. The sample taken for sequencing was peripheral blood. The source is a human donor with acute or convalescent COVID-19. The donor label of this sample is uncertain.

V gene TRBV28 combines with J gene TRBJ1-2; D not certain. This CDR3 spans 12 amino acids. Trimming left V 4 bases short and J 6 bases short, with 9 bases between. Germline V gene lookup returns CDR1 MDHEN and CDR2 SYDVKM. The CDR3 region is CASSSLPDGYTF. The CDR3 DNA is TGTGCCAGCAGTTCTCTCCCCGATGGCTACACCTTC.

This clone was detected once. V is TRBV6-2 or TRBV6-3 and J is TRBJ1-1; unclear D gene. The germline V gene encodes CDR1 MNHEY and CDR2 SVGEGT. The CDR3 is 13 amino acids. V shed 4 bases and J shed 1 base, with 7 bases lying between them. CDR3 nucleotide sequence: TGTGCCAGCAGTTTCACAGCGAACACTGAAGCTTTCTTT. Protein: CASSFTANTEAFF.

The chain couples TRBV5-5 to TRBJ2-7; 10 bases align to TRBD2. The ends lost 1 base at V and 4 bases at J; junction bases unmatched: 5. Germline CDR1 SGHKS, CDR2 YYEKEE (reference sequence). The CDR3 has 15 residues. The DNA for the CDR3 is TGTGCCAGCAGCTTGCCTAGCGGGAGCCTGTACGAGCAGTACTTC. Amino acids: CASSLPSGSLYEQYF.

The chain has TRBV6-6 and TRBJ2-5; 7 bases agree with TRBD2. V lost 9 bases and J lost 1; bases outside the gene matches: 8. Germline V gene sequence: CDR1 MNHNY, CDR2 SVGAGI (reference sequence). The CDR3 runs 14 residues. CDR3 in amino acids: CASKAGARQETQYF. As DNA, the CDR3 is TGTGCCAGTAAGGCGGGAGCCCGCCAAGAGACCCAGTACTTC.